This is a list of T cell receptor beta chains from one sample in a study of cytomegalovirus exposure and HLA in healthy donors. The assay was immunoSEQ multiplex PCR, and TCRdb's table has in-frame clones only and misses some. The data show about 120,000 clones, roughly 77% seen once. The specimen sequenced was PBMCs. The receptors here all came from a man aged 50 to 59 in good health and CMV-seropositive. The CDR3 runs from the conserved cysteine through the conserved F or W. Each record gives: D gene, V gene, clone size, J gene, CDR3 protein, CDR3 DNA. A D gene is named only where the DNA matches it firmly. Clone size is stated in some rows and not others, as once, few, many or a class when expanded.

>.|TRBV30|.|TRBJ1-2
CAWSRRGMRPGYTF
TGTGCCTGGAGCCGACGAGGGATGAGGCCTGGCTACACCTTC
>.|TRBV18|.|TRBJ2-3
CASSPVTDTQYF
TGTGCCAGCTCACCCGTCACAGATACGCAGTATTTT
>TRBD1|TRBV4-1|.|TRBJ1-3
CASSLPPGQGVAGGNTIYF
TGCGCCAGCAGCCTGCCACCGGGACAGGGGGTAGCGGGGGGAAACACCATATATTTT
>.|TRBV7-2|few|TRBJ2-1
CASTPPGVSYNEQFF
TGTGCCAGCACCCCCCCGGGAGTCTCTTACAATGAGCAGTTCTTC
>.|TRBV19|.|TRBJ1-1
CASSSNSGAFF
TGTGCCAGTAGTTCTAATTCAGGAGCTTTCTTT
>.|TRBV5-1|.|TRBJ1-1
CASSPQGRGRAEAFF
TGCGCCAGCAGCCCACAGGGACGGGGTCGCGCTGAAGCTTTCTTT
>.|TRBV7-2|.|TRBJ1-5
CASSLGGSNQPRHF
TGTGCCAGCAGCTTAGGTGGGAGCAATCAGCCCCGGCATTTT
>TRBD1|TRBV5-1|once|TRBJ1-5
CASSLEGQGATYYSNQPQHF
TGCGCCAGCAGCTTAGAGGGACAGGGGGCTACCTATTATAGCAATCAGCCCCAGCATTTT
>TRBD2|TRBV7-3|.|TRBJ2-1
CASSAVSGLAGGGNEQFF
TGTGCCAGCAGCGCCGTATCGGGACTAGCGGGGGGCGGCAATGAGCAGTTCTTC
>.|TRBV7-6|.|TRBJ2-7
CASSPSLLSYEQYF
TGTGCCAGCAGCCCCTCACTCCTTTCCTACGAGCAGTACTTC
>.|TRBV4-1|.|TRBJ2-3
CASSQLFFTDTQYF
TGCGCCAGCAGCCAACTTTTTTTCACAGATACGCAGTATTTT
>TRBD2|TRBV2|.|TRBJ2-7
CASKREGTGGFGSSYEQYF
TGTGCCAGCAAACGGGAGGGGACTGGGGGATTCGGGAGCTCCTACGAGCAGTACTTC
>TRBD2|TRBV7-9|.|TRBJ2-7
CASSQWGLAGAEQYF
TGTGCCAGCAGCCAGTGGGGACTAGCGGGGGCCGAGCAGTACTTC
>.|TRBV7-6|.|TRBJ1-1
CASGSVGNTEAFF
TGTGCCAGCGGGAGTGTCGGGAACACTGAAGCTTTCTTT
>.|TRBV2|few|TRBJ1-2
CASRPVSTRYGYTF
TGTGCCAGCAGGCCGGTCTCGACGAGGTATGGCTACACCTTC
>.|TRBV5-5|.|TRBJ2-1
CASRLGEGAYNEQFF
TGTGCCAGCAGACTCGGAGAGGGAGCCTACAATGAGCAGTTCTTC
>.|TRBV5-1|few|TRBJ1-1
CASSPISDTEAFF
TGCGCCAGCAGCCCGATTAGTGATACTGAAGCTTTCTTT
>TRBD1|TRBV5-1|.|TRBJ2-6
CASTTDRAGTGANVLTF
TGCGCCAGCACTACGGACAGGGCAGGAACTGGGGCCAACGTCCTGACTTTC
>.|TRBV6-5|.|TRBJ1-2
CASKGSGYGYTF
TGTGCCAGCAAAGGCTCCGGGTATGGCTACACCTTC
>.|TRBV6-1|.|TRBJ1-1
CATGSRTEAFF
TGTGCGACGGGGAGCCGCACTGAAGCTTTCTTT
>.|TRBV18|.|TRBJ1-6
CASSPANSPLHF
TGTGCCAGCTCACCGGCCAATTCACCCCTCCACTTT
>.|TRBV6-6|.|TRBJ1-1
CASSPQVQVPEAFF
TGTGCCAGCAGCCCCCAGGTCCAGGTCCCCGAAGCTTTCTTT
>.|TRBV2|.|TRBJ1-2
CASRRESGFPYGYTF
TGTGCCAGCAGGAGGGAGTCTGGGTTCCCCTATGGCTACACCTTC
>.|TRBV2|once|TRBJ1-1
CASSDRLNTEAFF
TGTGCCAGCAGTGACAGATTGAACACTGAAGCTTTCTTT
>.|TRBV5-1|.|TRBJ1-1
CASRTDRRGTEAFF
TGCGCCAGCAGGACCGACAGGAGAGGCACTGAAGCTTTCTTT
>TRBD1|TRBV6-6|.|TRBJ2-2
CASSYESGGSPGELFF
TGTGCCAGCAGTTACGAGTCAGGGGGTTCCCCCGGGGAGCTGTTTTTT
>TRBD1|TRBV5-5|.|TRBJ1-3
CASSLEDRLRDTIYF
TGTGCCAGCAGCTTGGAGGACAGGCTACGGGACACCATATATTTT
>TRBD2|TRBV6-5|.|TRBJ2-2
CASRGGSVTGELFF
TGTGCCAGCAGGGGCGGGAGTGTCACCGGGGAGCTGTTTTTT
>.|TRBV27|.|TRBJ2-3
CASSLGGGKMGTDTQYF
TGTGCCAGCAGTTTAGGCGGGGGCAAGATGGGGACAGATACGCAGTATTTT
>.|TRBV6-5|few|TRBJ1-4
CASRRSPRGNEKLFF
TGTGCCAGCAGGCGGTCACCCAGGGGAAATGAAAAACTGTTTTTT
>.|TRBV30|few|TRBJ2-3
CAWSVQRDTQYF
TGTGCCTGGAGTGTACAGAGAGATACGCAGTATTTT
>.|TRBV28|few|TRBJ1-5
CASSGLALVQPQHF
TGTGCCAGCAGCGGACTGGCCCTCGTTCAGCCCCAGCATTTT
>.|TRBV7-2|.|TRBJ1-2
CASSLRVRTFAYGYTF
TGTGCCAGCAGCTTACGAGTAAGGACTTTCGCGTATGGCTACACCTTC
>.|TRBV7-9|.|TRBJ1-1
CASSRGGGTPEAFF
TGTGCCAGCAGCCGAGGGGGGGGGACCCCTGAAGCTTTCTTT
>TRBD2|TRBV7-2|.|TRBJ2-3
CASSSRTSGGATYTQYF
TGTGCCAGCAGCTCTAGGACTAGCGGGGGGGCCACGTATACGCAGTATTTT
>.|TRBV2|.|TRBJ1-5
CASRDQGTRGQPQHF
TGTGCCAGCAGGGACCAGGGGACGAGGGGTCAGCCCCAGCATTTT
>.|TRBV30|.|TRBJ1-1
CAWSVRSEAFF
TGTGCCTGGAGTGTACGGTCTGAAGCTTTCTTT
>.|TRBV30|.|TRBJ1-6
CAWSVTAYNSPLHF
TGTGCCTGGAGTGTGACAGCCTATAATTCCCCCCTCCACTTT
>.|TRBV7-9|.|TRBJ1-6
CASSFLQGNNSPLHF
TGTGCCAGCAGCTTTCTGCAGGGTAATAATTCACCCCTCCACTTT
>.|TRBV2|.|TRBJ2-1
CASKLEILYNEQFF
TGTGCCAGCAAGTTGGAGATTCTCTACAATGAGCAGTTCTTC
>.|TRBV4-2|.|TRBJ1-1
CASSPSGLTNTEAFF
TGTGCCAGCAGCCCCTCGGGACTGACGAACACTGAAGCTTTCTTT
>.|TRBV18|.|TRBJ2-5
CASSPVEGETQYF
TGTGCCAGCTCACCAGTTGAGGGAGAGACCCAGTACTTC
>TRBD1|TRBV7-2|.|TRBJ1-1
CASSPGQGATEAFF
TGTGCCAGCAGCCCGGGACAGGGGGCGACTGAAGCTTTCTTT
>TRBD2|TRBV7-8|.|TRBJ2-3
CASSLVPGTSSGRDTQYF
TGTGCCAGCAGCTTAGTCCCCGGGACTAGTTCCGGACGGGATACGCAGTATTTT
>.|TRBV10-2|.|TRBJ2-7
CASSPVRGSNYEQYF
TGCGCCAGCAGTCCAGTAAGGGGGAGCAACTACGAGCAGTACTTC
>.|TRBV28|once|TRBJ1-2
CASSPGGGTYGYTF
TGTGCCAGCAGCCCCGGGGGGGGAACCTATGGCTACACCTTC
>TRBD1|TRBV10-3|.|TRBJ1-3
CAISTPGGGNTIYF
TGTGCCATCAGCACACCAGGGGGCGGAAACACCATATATTTT
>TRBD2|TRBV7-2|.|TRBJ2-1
CASSSREGWGNEQFF
TGTGCCAGCAGTTCACGGGAGGGATGGGGAAATGAGCAGTTCTTC
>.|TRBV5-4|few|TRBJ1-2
CASTRDTQSYGYTF
TGTGCCAGCACACGGGACACCCAATCCTATGGCTACACCTTC
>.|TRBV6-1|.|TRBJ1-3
CASVRSGNTIYF
TGTGCCAGCGTTAGATCTGGAAACACCATATATTTT